Following are 18 T cell receptor beta chains from one sample sequenced in a study of CXCR3-negative and CXCR3-positive naive CD8 T cells. Study-level points and caveats: CXCR3-positive naive cells had TRB CDR3s that were more hydrophobic than CXCR3-negative naive cells had.

Through 5' RACE with UMI labels, the TRB cDNA libraries were prepared. TCRdb re-called the 5' RACE reads; every CDR3 protein appears as one record, without DNA. The sample totals 150,000 to 180,000 distinct CDR3 sequences; its top ten clones hold approximately 0.51%. Their antigens remain unidentified. The sequencing sample was made of naive CXCR3+ CD8+ T cells from blood. Subset denoted: CD45RO-CCR7+CD27+CD95- naive CD8+ T cells expressing CXCR3 (TNR3+). These receptors came from a human donor in good health. Some clones in this sample may be carry-over from other donors' samples.

This chain uses TRBV7-6 with TRBJ1-2. CDR3 length: 12 amino acids. Germline V gene lookup returns CDR1 SGHVS and CDR2 FNYEAQ. This CDR3 is CASSLASGGYTF. The full variable domain, its missing parts supplied by reference TRBV7-6 and TRBJ1-2, is GAGVSQSPRYKVTKRGQDVALRCDPISGHVSLYWYRQALGQGPEFLTYFNYEAQQDKSGLPNDRFSAERPEGSISTLTIQRTEQRDSAMYRCASSLASGGYTFGSGTRLTVV.

The V and J genes are TRBV2 and TRBJ2-1; TCRdb returns TRBD2, unconfirmable since there is no DNA. Germline V CDR1 and CDR2: SNHLY, FYNNEI. This CDR3 spans 15 amino acids. CDR3 protein: CASSDGLAVNNEQFF. Drawing the rest from reference TRBV2 and TRBJ2-1, the complete variable domain is EPEVTQTPSHQVTQMGQEVILRCVPISNHLYFYWYRQILGQKVEFLVSFYNNEISEKSEIFDDQFSVERPDGSNFTLKIRSTKLEDSAMYFCASSDGLAVNNEQFFGPGTRLTVL.

The chain couples TRBV4-1 to TRBJ2-2; lacking DNA, the TRBD1 call made by TCRdb goes unchecked. The CDR3 spans 15 residues. CDR1 and CDR2 (germline): MGHRA, YSYEKL. The CDR3 loop is CASSQPTGNTGELFF.

CDR3: CSARLAGDYNEQFF. This rearrangement joins TRBV20-1 to TRBJ2-1; TCRdb calls TRBD2, which cannot be checked without DNA. The CDR3 totals 14 residues. Germline V gene sequence: CDR1 DFQATT, CDR2 SNEGSKA (reference sequence).

The chain joins TRBV11-2 to TRBJ2-1. Looked up from germline, CDR1 is SGHAT and CDR2 is FQNNGV. CDR3 size: 14 residues. CDR3 sequence reads: CASSLGGVAFQQFF.

The chain uses TRBV25-1 and TRBJ1-2; the TCRdb D gene call, TRBD1, has no DNA to confirm it. Per germline, CDR1 MGHDK and CDR2 SYGVNS. The CDR3 is 16 amino acids. The chain's CDR3 is CASSPLWNSNNYGYTF.

The CDR3 reads CSALGNTEAFF. V usage is TRBV29-1 and J usage is TRBJ1-1. Germline CDR1 SQVTM, CDR2 ANQGSEA. The CDR3 is 11 amino acids.

The rearrangement joins TRBV20-1 to TRBJ1-3. Germline assignment: CDR1 DFQATT and CDR2 SNEGSKA (reference sequence). This CDR3 is 15 amino acids long. CDR3 amino acids: CSARDWVYSGKTIYF.

This rearrangement joins TRBV20-1 to TRBJ2-7; as DNA is missing, the TRBD2 call by TCRdb cannot be tested. This CDR3 is built from 15 residues. Germline values: CDR1 DFQATT, CDR2 SNEGSKA (reference sequence). The CDR3 is CSAIRLAGASYEQYF.

The V and J genes are TRBV6-5 and TRBJ1-2; TCRdb gives TRBD1 as the D gene, but with no DNA this cannot be confirmed. This CDR3 is built from 13 residues. Germline-derived CDR1 and CDR2 are MNHEY and SVGAGI. CDR3 sequence: CATHSPPNYGYTF.

The chain uses TRBV7-8 and TRBJ2-1; TCRdb outputs TRBD2, but without DNA this stays unchecked. The CDR3 totals 13 residues. Germline CDR1 SGHVS, CDR2 FQNEAQ. The CDR3 loop is CASYSGGGNEQFF.

The genes are TRBV14 and TRBJ2-7; TCRdb picks TRBD2, but there is no DNA to check that call. Germline assignment: CDR1 SGHDN and CDR2 FVKESK. CDR3 length equals 19 residues. The CDR3 here is CASSQAAGLAGPSSYEQYF. Variable domain in full (rest from reference TRBV14 and TRBJ2-7): EAGVTQFPSHSVIEKGQTVTLRCDPISGHDNLYWYRRVMGKEIKFLLHFVKESKQDESGMPNNRFLAERTGGTYSTLKVQPAELEDSGVYFCASSQAAGLAGPSSYEQYFGPGTRLTVT.

The chain has TRBV29-1 and TRBJ1-4. Looked up from germline, CDR1 is SQVTM and CDR2 is ANQGSEA. The CDR3 totals 11 residues. This CDR3 is CSAREVEKLFF. The full variable domain, its missing parts supplied by reference TRBV29-1 and TRBJ1-4, is SAVISQKPSRDICQRGTSLTIQCQVDSQVTMMFWYRQQPGQSLTLIATANQGSEATYESGFVIDKFPISRPNLTFSTLTVSNMSPEDSSIYLCSAREVEKLFFGSGTQLSVL.

The rearrangement links TRBV7-3 to TRBJ2-7; the D call of TRBD1 rests on TCRdb alone, since no DNA is present to check it. CDR3 length: 15 residues. Germline lookup yields CDR1 SGHTA and CDR2 FQGTGA. The CDR3 spells CASSLSFGGSDEQYF.

This sequence joins TRBV10-3 and TRBJ2-2; no DNA is available, so the TRBD2 call from TCRdb remains unchecked. From germline, CDR1 is ENHRY and CDR2 SYGVKD. The CDR3 consists of 17 residues. This CDR3 reads CAISEPGLAVNTGELFF.

The chain couples TRBV12-3 or TRBV12-4 to TRBJ2-1; TCRdb proposes TRBD2, but this gene call is untestable without DNA. The CDR3 spans 12 residues. This CDR3 is CATWEGTNEQFF.

The gene calls are TRBV4-1 and TRBJ2-7; TCRdb picks TRBD1, but there is no DNA to check that call. The CDR3 has 16 residues. Germline-derived CDR1 and CDR2 are MGHRA and YSYEKL. CDR3 amino acids: CASSLQEGQGIYEQYF.

The chain employs TRBV28 and TRBJ2-7; TCRdb picks TRBD1, but there is no DNA to check that call. Germline CDR1 MDHEN, CDR2 SYDVKM. The CDR3 has 15 amino acids. CDR3: CATKAIGASYYEQYF.